The 23 T cell receptor beta chains given below trace back to one sample, sequenced in a study of blood T cell repertoires in COVID-19. Libraries were prepared by immunoSEQ multiplex PCR; TCRdb keeps only in-frame clonotypes and omits some of them. The profile covers 250,000 to 350,000 clones, with around four fifths appearing a single time and less than 4.5% taken by the ten largest. Sample: peripheral blood. The source of these receptors is a woman between 45 and 65 years old with active or convalescent COVID-19.

The rearrangement uses TRBV28 and TRBJ2-1, with TRBD1 matching 7 bases. The CDR3 contains 13 residues. Germline loops: CDR1 MDHEN, CDR2 SYDVKM. V shed 6 bases and J 7 bases; nucleotides not matched to a gene: 6. Here the CDR3 DNA reads TGTGCCAGCAGACCCGGGACAGTAAATGAGCAGTTCTTC. Translating gives CASRPGTVNEQFF.

J is TRBJ1-2 and V is TRBV29-1; D uncertain. The V gene lost 6 bases and the J gene lost 1 base, with 6 bases spanning the gap. CDR1 and CDR2 (germline): SQVTM, ANQGSEA. This CDR3 has 11 residues. CDR3 residues: CSVDINYGYTF. Written as DNA, the CDR3 is TGCAGCGTAGACATTAACTATGGCTACACCTTC.

The chain combines TRBV9 with TRBJ2-1; perhaps TRBD2 as D (6 bases). Trimming pared 0 bases from V and 7 bases from J, leaving 8 bases between. CDR1 is SGDLS and CDR2 is YYNGEE in the germline V gene. The CDR3 extends over 13 amino acids. The CDR3 DNA is TGTGCCAGCAGCGTAGCGGCGGGGAATGAGCAGTTCTTC. Translating gives CASSVAAGNEQFF. Full variable domain (outside the CDR3, taken from reference TRBV9 and TRBJ2-1): DSGVTQTPKHLITATGQRVTLRCSPRSGDLSVYWYQQSLDQGLQFLIQYYNGEERAKGNILERFSAQQFPDLHSELNLSSLELGDSALYFCASSVAAGNEQFFGPGTRLTVL.

J is TRBJ2-3 and V is TRBV11-2, with 8 bases matching TRBD1. J gave up 3 bases and V 9 bases, and 11 bases lay outside the gene matches. The CDR3 is 15 residues long. The germline V gene has CDR1 SGHAT and CDR2 FQNNGV. The chain's CDR3 is CASTLGQGNTDTQYF. In nucleotides, the CDR3 is TGTGCCAGTACCCTTGGACAGGGAAATACAGATACGCAGTATTTT. The complete variable domain, with remaining parts taken from reference TRBV11-2 and TRBJ2-3, reads EAGVAQSPRYKIIEKRQSVAFWCNPISGHATLYWYQQILGQGPKLLIQFQNNGVVDDSQLPKDRFSAERLKGVDSTLKIQPAKLEDSAVYLCASTLGQGNTDTQYFGPGTRLTVL.

The genes are TRBV6-5 and TRBJ1-5, with a possible D match to TRBD1 (5 bases). Trimming removed 2 bases from V and 4 bases from J, with 9 bases in between. Per the germline V gene, CDR1 is MNHEY and CDR2 is SVGAGI. This CDR3 has 14 amino acids. CDR3 bases: TGTGCCAGCAGTTACGGGGGGGAGAATCAGCCCCAGCATTTT. This sequence encodes CASSYGGENQPQHF.

The chain is built from TRBV9 and TRBJ1-2; D is ambiguous. The V end was cut by 4 bases, the J end by 6 bases, with 13 bases between. This CDR3 spans 13 amino acids. CDR1 is SGDLS, CDR2 YYNGEE, per germline. The CDR3 reads CASSFGPADGYTF. DNA for the CDR3: TGTGCCAGCAGCTTCGGTCCTGCGGATGGCTACACCTTC. The variable domain in full, with the rest retrieved from reference TRBV9 and TRBJ1-2, is DSGVTQTPKHLITATGQRVTLRCSPRSGDLSVYWYQQSLDQGLQFLIQYYNGEERAKGNILERFSAQQFPDLHSELNLSSLELGDSALYFCASSFGPADGYTFGSGTRLTVV.

The chain recombines TRBV3-1 (or the pseudogene TRBV3-2) with TRBJ2-1; TRBD2 aligns across 7 bases. The CDR3 consists of 16 residues. Germline CDR1 is LGHDT and CDR2 is YNNKEL (reference sequence). The ends lost 4 bases at V and 0 bases at J; junction bases unmatched: 6. The CDR3, as DNA: TGTGCCAGCAGCCCTCGGGGACTAAACTCCTACAATGAGCAGTTCTTC. It specifies CASSPRGLNSYNEQFF.

This clone was detected only a few times. The chain combines TRBV6-1 with TRBJ1-5; D remains ambiguous. Germline CDR1 reads MNHNS; CDR2 reads SASEGT. V was clipped by 1 base and J by 0 bases, with 7 bases between them. This CDR3 is built from 15 residues. CDR3 sequence reads: CASSEDFHSNQPQHF. The CDR3 bases are TGTGCCAGCAGTGAAGACTTCCATAGCAATCAGCCCCAGCATTTT.

A single count supports this clone. The chain links TRBV6-2 or TRBV6-3 to TRBJ2-1; 11 nucleotides align to TRBD2. This CDR3 contains 15 residues. Looked up from germline, CDR1 is MNHEY and CDR2 is SVGEGT. V lost 0 bases and J lost 11; bases outside the gene matches: 6. The CDR3 spells CASSYSSGRAVKQFF. For the CDR3, the DNA is TGTGCCAGCAGTTACTCTAGCGGGAGGGCCGTGAAGCAGTTCTTC.

The chain combines TRBV3-1 (or the pseudogene TRBV3-2) with TRBJ1-6; the D gene is possibly TRBD1 (6 bases). This CDR3 is built from 14 residues. CDR1 LGHDT and CDR2 YNNKEL come from the germline V gene (reference sequence). V was cut by 1 base and J by 8 bases, with 9 bases left in between. The CDR3: CASSQARGHSPLHF. The DNA of the CDR3 is TGTGCCAGCAGCCAAGCCAGGGGTCATTCACCCCTCCACTTT.

The CDR3 DNA reads as TGTGCCAGTAGTATATTCACCAGGGTCCATGAGCAGTTCTTC. It encodes CASSIFTRVHEQFF. The J gene is TRBJ2-1, the V gene TRBV19, with a possible D match to TRBD1 (5 bases). V dropped 2 bases and J dropped 8 bases, with 13 bases sitting between them. CDR1 and CDR2 from the germline V gene are LNHDA and SQIVND (reference sequence). The CDR3 covers 14 residues.

V is TRBV28 and J is TRBJ2-2, with D maybe TRBD1 (5 bases). The germline V and J ends were trimmed by 6 bases and 4 bases, with 18 bases remaining between them. In germline, CDR1 is MDHEN, CDR2 SYDVKM. This CDR3 contains 16 residues. Here the CDR3 reads CASSPLIGQGTGELFF. The CDR3 bases are TGTGCCAGCAGCCCTTTGATCGGCCAGGGCACCGGGGAGCTGTTTTTT.

The chain carries TRBV18 and TRBJ2-1, with 11 bases matching TRBD2. V was clipped by 3 bases and J by 3 bases; unmatched bases: 7. The germline V gene has CDR1 KGHSH and CDR2 LQKENI. This CDR3 region has 17 residues. CDR3 nucleotide sequence: TGTGCCAGCTCACCCCTCACTAGCGGGAGTCTCTACAATGAGCAGTTCTTC. Its translation is CASSPLTSGSLYNEQFF.

V and J are TRBV28 and TRBJ2-3, with no clear D. Germline loops: CDR1 MDHEN, CDR2 SYDVKM. The CDR3 has 13 amino acids. Trimming took off 3 bases at V and 5 bases at J, with 9 bases between the two ends. CDR3: CASSFLRVDTQYF. The CDR3 bases are TGTGCCAGCAGTTTCCTTCGGGTAGATACGCAGTATTTT. Full variable domain (rest looked up from reference TRBV28 and TRBJ2-3): DVKVTQSSRYLVKRTGEKVFLECVQDMDHENMFWYRQDPGLGLRLIYFSYDVKMKEKGDIPEGYSVSREKKERFSLILESASTNQTSMYLCASSFLRVDTQYFGPGTRLTVL.

The CDR3 loop reads CASSLRRREDTQYF. The CDR3 DNA is TGTGCCAGCAGCTTGCGCCGGCGGGAAGATACGCAGTATTTT. The J gene is TRBJ2-3, the V gene TRBV5-4, with D possibly being TRBD2 (6 bases). Germline V CDR1 and CDR2: SGHNT, YYREEE (reference sequence). Deletions cut 1 base from V and 5 bases from J, with 11 bases between. The CDR3 is 14 amino acids.

In DNA form, the CDR3 reads TGTGCCAGCAGCCCGGGACTAGCGGATAGCTCCTACGAGCAGTACTTC. It specifies CASSPGLADSSYEQYF. The gene calls are TRBV4-2 and TRBJ2-7; 11 nucleotides agree with TRBD2. The J segment lost 0 bases and the V segment lost 4 bases, leaving 5 bases of the junction unmatched. The germline V gene encodes CDR1 LGHNA and CDR2 YNFKEQ. The CDR3 is 16 residues long.

The count of this clone is one. The V gene is TRBV3-1 (or the pseudogene TRBV3-2), the J gene TRBJ1-2, with 7 nucleotides matching TRBD1. Trimming at V came to 8 bases and at J to 6 bases, leaving 12 bases not matched to a gene. Germline V lookup: CDR1 LGHDT, CDR2 YNNKEL (reference sequence). CDR3 length equals 14 residues. In nucleotides, the CDR3 is TGTGCCAGCCGGGGGACAGAGAAGAGTGATGGCTACACCTTC. Amino acids: CASRGTEKSDGYTF.

The J gene is TRBJ2-7, the V gene TRBV28; D gene ambiguous. The CDR3 consists of 14 residues. Germline CDR1 is MDHEN and CDR2 is SYDVKM. Trimming cost V 3 bases and J 3 bases, with 12 bases left between them. CDR3 DNA: TGTGCCAGCAGTTTTACCTCAGGATTCTACGAGCAGTACTTC. It codes for CASSFTSGFYEQYF.

The CDR3 DNA sequence: TGTGCCACAACCAGCGGGACTAGCTACAATGAGCAGTTCTTC. It encodes CATTSGTSYNEQFF. The chain carries TRBV7-9 and TRBJ2-1, with 8 bases fitting TRBD2. Per the germline V gene, CDR1 is SEHNR and CDR2 is FQNEAQ (reference sequence). The CDR3 covers 14 residues. Trimming cost V 10 bases and J 3 bases; bases outside gene matches: 8.

In its sample, this clone was seen a few times. This specimen includes other DNA sequences encoding the same CDR3. The chain combines TRBV5-4 with TRBJ2-1, with TRBD2 matching over 11 bases. Trimming removed 2 bases from V and 7 bases from J; junction bases left unmatched: 5. CDR1 and CDR2 (germline): SGHNT, YYREEE (reference sequence). The CDR3 runs to 15 residues. The CDR3 DNA reads TGTGCCAGCAGCTTTAGCGGGAGGGCAGGGAATGAGCAGTTCTTC. This translates into CASSFSGRAGNEQFF. Complete variable domain (other parts from reference TRBV5-4 and TRBJ2-1): ETGVTQSPTHLIKTRGQQVTLRCSSQSGHNTVSWYQQALGQGPQFIFQYYREEENGRGNFPPRFSGLQFPNYSSELNVNALELDDSALYLCASSFSGRAGNEQFFGPGTRLTVL.

In nucleotides, the CDR3 is TGTGCCACCACTCGTAGCGGGGCTCAAGAGACCCAGTACTTC. Translated: CATTRSGAQETQYF. The chain employs TRBV10-3 and TRBJ2-5; the match to TRBD2 covers 8 bases. CDR3 size: 14 residues. CDR1 ENHRY and CDR2 SYGVKD come from the germline V gene. Trimming took 10 bases from V and 2 from J; bases not matched to a gene: 9.

This chain joins TRBV5-4 and TRBJ1-3; D not resolved. The length of the CDR3 is 14 residues. The germline gives CDR1 SGHNT, CDR2 YYREEE (reference sequence). The germline V and J ends were trimmed by 3 bases and 0 bases, with 7 bases remaining between them. The CDR3 DNA is TGTGCCAGCAGCTCCCCAGACTCTGGAAACACCATATATTTT. Translation: CASSSPDSGNTIYF.

V gene TRBV27 combines with J gene TRBJ1-6; tentative D call: TRBD1 (6 bases). V was shortened by 0 bases and J by 6 bases, with 15 bases between the two germline ends. Germline loops: CDR1 MNHEY, CDR2 SMNVEV (reference sequence). This CDR3 comprises 17 residues. The CDR3 DNA follows: TGTGCCAGCAGTTTATCTACAGGGTTATACCTTAATTCACCCCTCCACTTT. This translates into CASSLSTGLYLNSPLHF.